This T cell receptor (beta chain) was observed in a study of T cells after yellow fever vaccination. TCRdb re-called the 5' RACE reads with MiXCR, one entry per CDR3 protein. This sample yields 300,000 to 400,000 distinct CDR3 sequences, of which roughly an eighth are seen a single time; roughly 3% belongs to the top ten. Between the trimmed V and J ends, which lost 8 bases and 2 bases, there was a span of 18 bases. From germline, CDR1 is KGHDR and CDR2 SFDVKD. The CDR3 sequence is 16 residues long. Study-level points and caveats: When the response was secondary, it was weaker but reached its peak faster, day 5 versus 15. There was a small share of clonotypes that showed up in both the CD4 and CD8 compartments. From the bulk population, abundant clonotypes could contaminate and appear within FACS-sorted repertoires.

Turning to this clonotype: The target antigen is unknown.

The source of this sequence is a man younger than 30 who received the YFV17D yellow fever vaccine. The chain is built from TRBV24-1 and TRBJ2-4; weak D call: TRBD2 (5 bases). The sequencing here drew on CD4+ T cells sorted from PBMCs, taken 15 days after the yellow fever booster vaccination. The CDR3 protein is CATKAEEGRTKNIQYF. As DNA, the CDR3 is TGTGCCACCAAGGCCGAAGAGGGTCGAACCAAAAACATTCAGTACTTC.